The 5 T cell receptor beta chains reported below all come from one sample, sequenced in a study of blood T cell repertoires in COVID-19. The data were produced by immunoSEQ multiplex PCR, yet TCRdb's version contains in-frame clones alone and is incomplete. This sample carries 40,000 or so clones, around 80% of them seen once, and the ten largest clones take 30% to 40%. The sequencing sample was made of peripheral blood. These receptors were obtained from a man aged 35-49 years with active or convalescent COVID-19.

V gene TRBV19 combines with J gene TRBJ2-5; a weak D match, TRBD1 (6 bases). The CDR3 spans 14 residues. CDR1 LNHDA and CDR2 SQIVND come from the germline V gene (reference sequence). With 4 bases removed from V and 5 bases from J, the gap between germline ends came to 14 bases. CDR3 protein: CASSKQGPLETQYF. CDR3 nucleotide sequence: TGTGCCAGTAGTAAACAGGGCCCTCTCGAGACCCAGTACTTC.

The gene calls are TRBV5-1 and TRBJ2-5; unclear D gene. Trimming left V 1 base short and J 1 base short, with 8 bases between. Germline V gene data show CDR1 as SGHRS and CDR2 as YFSETQ. This CDR3 is 14 amino acids long. CDR3: CASSLSSFQETQYF. The CDR3 DNA follows: TGCGCCAGCAGCTTGAGCTCTTTCCAAGAGACCCAGTACTTC.

This clone is medium-sized. CDR3 amino acids: CASSGQGVFNEQFF. CDR3 nucleotide sequence: TGTGCCAGCAGCGGACAGGGAGTTTTCAATGAGCAGTTCTTC. The genes are TRBV7-9 and TRBJ2-1, with 8 positions matching TRBD1. With V trimmed by 5 bases and J by 6 bases, 6 bases remained unmatched. This CDR3 contains 14 residues. Germline assignment: CDR1 SEHNR and CDR2 FQNEAQ (reference sequence).

The V call is TRBV19, the J call TRBJ1-1, with a tentative D call TRBD1 (5 bases). V dropped 7 bases and J dropped 0 bases, with 9 bases sitting between them. The CDR3 extends over 13 amino acids. The germline V gene has CDR1 LNHDA and CDR2 SQIVND (reference sequence). This CDR3 is CASNDRMNTEAFF. The DNA for the CDR3 is TGTGCCAGTAATGACAGAATGAACACTGAAGCTTTCTTT.

This clone was observed a single time. This chain joins TRBV10-2 and TRBJ2-2; 8 bases are a match to TRBD2. There are 18 residues in the CDR3. The germline V gene has CDR1 WSHSY and CDR2 SAAADI. The V segment lost 1 base and the J segment 0 bases; nucleotides outside the gene matches: 7. DNA of the CDR3: TGCGCCAGCAGTGAGTTGGGTGGACTAGCAGCGAACACCGGGGAGCTGTTTTTT. It translates to CASSELGGLAANTGELFF.